This TCR beta chain was identified in a study of CXCR3-negative and CXCR3-positive naive CD8 T cells (dated by TCRdb to the late 2010s). With respect to the entire study: In total, about 140 million TRB reads were obtained, or roughly 1.5 +/- 0.3 million reads per library. Data from 11 donors, pooled across two independent experiments, went into the diversity and physicochemical repertoire analyses. For the TRBV-TRBJ cluster analysis, the naive subsets came from a handful of donors, while the memory cells came from 3 donors.

On this clonotype itself: Its specific antigen is unknown.

TCRdb shows the sequencer as NextSeq 550. The Human TCR Profiling Kit (MiLaboratory) was used to prepare UMI-labeled 5' RACE TRB cDNA libraries. The full amount of extracted RNA was used for cDNA synthesis, and the full amount of resulting cDNA was used for PCR amplification. Libraries were prepared in parallel with an identical number of PCR cycles. From the authors' description of their analysis: With a minimum of two reads required per UMI, MIGEC and MiXCR pulled out about 52,000 +/- 9,100 unique UMI-labeled TRB cDNA molecules from each library. Each library averaged approximately 40,000 +/- 10,000 functional in-frame TRB CDR3 nucleotide clonotypes without stop codons. After downsampling to 5000 UMI-labeled TRB molecules per sample, diversity metrics, including normalized Shannon-Wiener and Chao1, were computed in VDJtools. VDJtools was used to calculate clonotype-size-weighted physicochemical properties of the central five CDR3 residues, namely interaction energy, strength, volume and Kidera factor 4. Reads reprocessed by TCRdb are summarized as one entry per CDR3 protein sequence, and DNA is absent. These V and J calls are TCRdb output, not the study's own analysis. The table for this sample shows about 110,000 distinct CDR3 sequences. 0.3% to 0.4% of the sample comes from the top ten.

For each CD8+ T cell subset, flow sorting was done in triplicate, and roughly 320,000 cells per subset went directly into RLT lysis buffer. Naive CD8+ T cells were defined stringently as CD45RO-CCR7+CD27+CD95- to exclude memory contaminants. Peripheral blood mononuclear cells were isolated from buffy coats by standard density gradient centrifugation. A FACSAria III was used to flow-sort naive CXCR3-negative and CXCR3-positive CD8+ T cells. An RNeasy Mini Kit was used to extract total RNA from the sorted cells. The CDR3 holds 18 amino acids from the cysteine to the phenylalanine. No DNA was logged. CDR1 and CDR2, per the germline V gene (reference sequence), are SGHAT and FQDESV. Overall results and qualifications from the work: CXCR3 expression partially decreased after cryopreservation, so most assays used freshly isolated PBMCs. Surface CD5, linked to self-reactivity in mice, was comparable between naive subsets; TCR interaction strength was therefore also inferred from TRB CDR3 physicochemical properties. Comparably high repertoire diversity was found in both naive subsets, whereas much lower repertoire diversity was found in memory CD8+ T cells. TRB CDR3s from CXCR3-positive naive cells showed higher hydrophobicity (lower Kidera factor 4), lower energy, and higher strength and volume indices than CXCR3-negative naive cells. Naive CXCR3-negative and CXCR3-positive cells from the same donor showed similar TRBV-TRBJ usage, whereas memory cells showed distinct patterns.

Material: naive CXCR3+ CD8+ T cells from blood. The label giving this sample's cell subset or site can be read as: CD45RO-CCR7+CD27+CD95- naive CD8+ T cells expressing CXCR3 (TNR3+). This TCR came from a human donor in good health. Some clones in this sample may be carry-over from other donors' samples. This sequence uses TRBV11-1 and TRBJ2-1; TCRdb's D call, TRBD2, is unchecked because there is no DNA. The CDR3 loop reads CASSLAGGRAPSYNEQFF.